Listed here is a single T cell receptor beta chain. Its antigen remains unknown. The data stem from a study of T cell responses to AZD1222 COVID-19 vaccine. Losses at the gene ends were 5 bases for V and 4 bases for J; bases not matched to a gene: 6. CDR1 SGHTA and CDR2 FQGTGA come from the germline V gene. The CDR3 sequence is 15 residues long. Overall study results and limits: The donor group comprised mostly white British people and more females; the analysis possibly underestimated clonal diversity. The repertoires were collected only after the peak T cell response.

TCRdb keeps only in-frame clones here, not all; method: immunoSEQ multiplex PCR. In the table there are under 200,000 clones, more than 75% of which are singletons. Both about-4-week and about-12-week second-dose recipients were combined. The clonotype was recovered from an adult who received the AZD1222 COVID-19 vaccine. The rearrangement links TRBV7-3 to TRBJ2-2, with 8 bases fitting TRBD1. Material: peripheral blood, obtained 28 days after the second AZD1222 dose. The CDR3 DNA sequence: TGTGCCAGCAGCACCACAGGGGGTACCACCGGGGAGCTGTTTTTT. Protein sequence: CASSTTGGTTGELFF.